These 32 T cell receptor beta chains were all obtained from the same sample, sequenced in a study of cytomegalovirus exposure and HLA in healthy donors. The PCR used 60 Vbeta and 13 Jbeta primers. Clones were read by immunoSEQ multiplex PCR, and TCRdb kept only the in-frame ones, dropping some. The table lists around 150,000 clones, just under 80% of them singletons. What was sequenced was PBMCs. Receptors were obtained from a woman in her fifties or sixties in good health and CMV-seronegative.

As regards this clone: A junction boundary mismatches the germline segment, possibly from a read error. The CDR3 loop is CASSLRLAGESSEQYF. CDR3 coding DNA: TGTGCCAGCAGCTTAAGGCTAGCGGGGGAATCCTCCGAGCAGTACTTC. This chain links TRBV7-2 with TRBJ2-7; 10 nucleotides match TRBD2. The germline V gene encodes CDR1 SGHTA and CDR2 FQGNSA. This CDR3 is built from 16 residues.

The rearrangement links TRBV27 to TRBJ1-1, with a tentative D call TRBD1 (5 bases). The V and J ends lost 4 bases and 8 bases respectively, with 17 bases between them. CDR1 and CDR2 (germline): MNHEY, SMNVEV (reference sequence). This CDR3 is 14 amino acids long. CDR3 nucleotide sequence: TGTGCCAGCAGTTCCCTTCGGGGGAGCTCGGAAGCTTTCTTT. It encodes CASSSLRGSSEAFF.

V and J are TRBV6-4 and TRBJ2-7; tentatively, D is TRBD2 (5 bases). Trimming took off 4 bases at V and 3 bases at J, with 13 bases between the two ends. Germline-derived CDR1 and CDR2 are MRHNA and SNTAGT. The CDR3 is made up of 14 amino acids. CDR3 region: CASSVEGAGYEQYF. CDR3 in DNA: TGTGCCAGCAGTGTCGAGGGCGCCGGCTACGAGCAGTACTTC.

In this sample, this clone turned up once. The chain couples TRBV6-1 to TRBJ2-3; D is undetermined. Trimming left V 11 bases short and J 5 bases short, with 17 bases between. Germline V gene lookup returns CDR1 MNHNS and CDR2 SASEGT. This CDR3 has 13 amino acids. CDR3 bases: TGTGCCCTCTCCTGGCTCCTCAAAGATACGCAGTATTTT. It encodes CALSWLLKDTQYF.

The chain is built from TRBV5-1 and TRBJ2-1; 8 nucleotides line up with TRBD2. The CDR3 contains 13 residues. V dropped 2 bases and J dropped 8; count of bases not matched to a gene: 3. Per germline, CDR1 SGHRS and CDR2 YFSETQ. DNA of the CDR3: TGCGCCAGCAGCTTCCGGACTAGCTATGAGCAGTTCTTC. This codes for CASSFRTSYEQFF.

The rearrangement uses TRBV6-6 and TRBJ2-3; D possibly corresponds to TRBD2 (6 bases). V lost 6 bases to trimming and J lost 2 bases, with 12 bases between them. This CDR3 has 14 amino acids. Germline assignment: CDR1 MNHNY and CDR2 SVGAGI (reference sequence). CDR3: CASSFSGYTDTQYF. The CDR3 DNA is TGTGCCAGCAGCTTTAGCGGATACACAGATACGCAGTATTTT.

CDR3 sequence: CASSLAGVWEGEAFF. The DNA of the CDR3 is TGTGCCAGCAGCTTAGCCGGTGTTTGGGAGGGCGAAGCTTTCTTT. This chain links TRBV11-1 with TRBJ1-1; D unclear. CDR3 length equals 15 residues. V lost 0 bases to trimming and J lost 8 bases, with 16 bases between them. Germline CDR1 SGHAT, CDR2 FQDESV (reference sequence).

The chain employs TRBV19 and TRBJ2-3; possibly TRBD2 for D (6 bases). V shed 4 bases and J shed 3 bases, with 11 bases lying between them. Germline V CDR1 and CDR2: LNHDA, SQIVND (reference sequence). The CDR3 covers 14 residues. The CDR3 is CASSKGRETDTQYF. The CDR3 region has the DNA TGTGCCAGTAGTAAGGGACGGGAGACAGATACGCAGTATTTT. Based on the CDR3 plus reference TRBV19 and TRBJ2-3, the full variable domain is DGGITQSPKYLFRKEGQNVTLSCEQNLNHDAMYWYRQDPGQGLRLIYYSQIVNDFQKGDIAEGYSVSREKKESFPLTVTSAQKNPTAFYLCASSKGRETDTQYFGPGTRLTVL.

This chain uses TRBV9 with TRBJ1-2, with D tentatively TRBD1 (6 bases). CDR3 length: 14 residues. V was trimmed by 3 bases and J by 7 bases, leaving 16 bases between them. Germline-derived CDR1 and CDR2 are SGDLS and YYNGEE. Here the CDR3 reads CASSANQGLAGYTF. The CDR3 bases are TGTGCCAGCAGCGCGAACCAGGGGCTAGCTGGCTACACCTTC.

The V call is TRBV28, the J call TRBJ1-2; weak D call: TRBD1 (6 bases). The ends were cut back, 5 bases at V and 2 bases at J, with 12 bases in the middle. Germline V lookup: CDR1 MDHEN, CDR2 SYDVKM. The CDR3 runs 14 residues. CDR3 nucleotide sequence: TGTGCCAGCAGTATGCCGGGACAAAACTATGGCTACACCTTC. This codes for CASSMPGQNYGYTF.

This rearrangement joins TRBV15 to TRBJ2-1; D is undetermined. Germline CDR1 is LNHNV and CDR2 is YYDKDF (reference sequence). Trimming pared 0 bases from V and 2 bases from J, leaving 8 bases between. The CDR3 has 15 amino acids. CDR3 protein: CATSREKSPYNEQFF. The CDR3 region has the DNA TGTGCCACCAGCAGAGAGAAAAGCCCCTACAATGAGCAGTTCTTC.

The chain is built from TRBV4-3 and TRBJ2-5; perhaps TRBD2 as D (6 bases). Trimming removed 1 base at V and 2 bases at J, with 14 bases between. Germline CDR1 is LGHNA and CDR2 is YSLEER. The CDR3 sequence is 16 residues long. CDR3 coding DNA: TGCGCCAGCAGCCAAGTTGGGGTCGGGGGACAAGAGACCCAGTACTTC. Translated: CASSQVGVGGQETQYF.

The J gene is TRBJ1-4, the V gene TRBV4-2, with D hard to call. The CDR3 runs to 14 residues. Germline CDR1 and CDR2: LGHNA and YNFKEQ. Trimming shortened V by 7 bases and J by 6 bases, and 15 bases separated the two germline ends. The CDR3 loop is CASTPGRDDEKLFF. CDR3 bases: TGTGCCAGCACCCCGGGGAGGGATGATGAAAAACTGTTTTTT.

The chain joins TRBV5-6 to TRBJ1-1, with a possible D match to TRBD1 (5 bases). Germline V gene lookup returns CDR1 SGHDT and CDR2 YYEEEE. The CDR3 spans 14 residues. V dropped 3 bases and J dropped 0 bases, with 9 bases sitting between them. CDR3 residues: CASSSTDLNTEAFF. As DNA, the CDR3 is TGTGCCAGCAGCTCGACAGATTTGAACACTGAAGCTTTCTTT.

The CDR3 coding sequence is TGTGCCAGTAGTATCGTTTTAGCTCAAGGAAACACCATATATTTT. It yields the protein CASSIVLAQGNTIYF. The V and J genes are TRBV19 and TRBJ1-3, with D unclear. Trimming took 3 bases from V and 4 from J, leaving 13 bases between them. Per germline, CDR1 LNHDA and CDR2 SQIVND (reference sequence). The CDR3 is 15 residues long. Full variable domain (missing parts from reference TRBV19 and TRBJ1-3): DGGITQSPKYLFRKEGQNVTLSCEQNLNHDAMYWYRQDPGQGLRLIYYSQIVNDFQKGDIAEGYSVSREKKESFPLTVTSAQKNPTAFYLCASSIVLAQGNTIYFGEGSWLTVV.

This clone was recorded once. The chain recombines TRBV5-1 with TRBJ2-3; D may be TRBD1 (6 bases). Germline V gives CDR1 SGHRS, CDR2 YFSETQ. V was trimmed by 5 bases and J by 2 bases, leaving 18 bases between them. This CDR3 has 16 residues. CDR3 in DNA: TGCGCCAGCAGGACCGGGACAAAGCTCGTCACAGATACGCAGTATTTT. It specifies CASRTGTKLVTDTQYF.

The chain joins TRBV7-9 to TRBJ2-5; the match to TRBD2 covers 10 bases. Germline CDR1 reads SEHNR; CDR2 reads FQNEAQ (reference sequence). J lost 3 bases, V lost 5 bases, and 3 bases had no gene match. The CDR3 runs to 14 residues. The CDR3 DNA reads TGTGCCAGCAGCCGCGGACTAGCGGAAGAGACCCAGTACTTC. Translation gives CASSRGLAEETQYF.

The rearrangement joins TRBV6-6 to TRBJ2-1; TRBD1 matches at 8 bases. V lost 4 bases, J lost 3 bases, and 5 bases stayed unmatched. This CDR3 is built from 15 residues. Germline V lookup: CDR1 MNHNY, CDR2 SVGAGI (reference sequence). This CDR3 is CASSSQGADYNEQFF. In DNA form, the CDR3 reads TGTGCCAGCAGTTCCCAGGGGGCTGACTACAATGAGCAGTTCTTC.

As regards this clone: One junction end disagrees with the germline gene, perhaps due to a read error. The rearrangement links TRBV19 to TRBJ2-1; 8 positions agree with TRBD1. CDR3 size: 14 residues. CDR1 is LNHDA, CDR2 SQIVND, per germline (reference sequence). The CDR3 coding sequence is TGTGCCAGTAGCTGGACAGGGACCTACAATGGGCAGTTCTTC. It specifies CASSWTGTYNGQFF. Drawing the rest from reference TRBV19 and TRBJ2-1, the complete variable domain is DGGITQSPKYLFRKEGQNVTLSCEQNLNHDAMYWYRQDPGQGLRLIYYSQIVNDFQKGDIAEGYSVSREKKESFPLTVTSAQKNPTAFYLCASSWTGTYNGQFFGPGTRLTVL.

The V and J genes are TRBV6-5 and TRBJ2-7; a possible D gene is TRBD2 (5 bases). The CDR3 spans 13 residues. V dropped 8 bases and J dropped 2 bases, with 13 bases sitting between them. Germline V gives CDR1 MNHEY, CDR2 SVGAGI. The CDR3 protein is CASARRVAYEQYF. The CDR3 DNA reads TGTGCCAGCGCTCGGCGGGTGGCCTACGAGCAGTACTTC.

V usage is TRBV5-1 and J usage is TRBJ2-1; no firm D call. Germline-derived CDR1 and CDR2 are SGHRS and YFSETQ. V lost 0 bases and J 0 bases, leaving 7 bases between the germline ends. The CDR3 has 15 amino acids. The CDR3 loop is CASSLVQSSYNEQFF. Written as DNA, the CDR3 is TGCGCCAGCAGCTTGGTACAGAGCTCCTACAATGAGCAGTTCTTC.

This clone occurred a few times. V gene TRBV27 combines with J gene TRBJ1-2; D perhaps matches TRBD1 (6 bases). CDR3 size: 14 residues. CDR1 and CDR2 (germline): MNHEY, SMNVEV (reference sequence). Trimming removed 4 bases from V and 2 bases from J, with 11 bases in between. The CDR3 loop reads CASSSRTANYGYTF. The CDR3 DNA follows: TGTGCCAGCAGTTCAAGGACAGCAAACTATGGCTACACCTTC.

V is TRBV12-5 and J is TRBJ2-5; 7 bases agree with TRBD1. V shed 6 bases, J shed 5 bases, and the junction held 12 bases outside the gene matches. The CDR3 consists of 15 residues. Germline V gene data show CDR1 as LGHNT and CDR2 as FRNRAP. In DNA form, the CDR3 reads TGTGCTAGTGGGATCGAGGACAGGCTTTGGGAGACCCAGTACTTC. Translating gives CASGIEDRLWETQYF.

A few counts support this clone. Here the CDR3 reads CASSKGAGGLDNEQFF. The CDR3 region has the DNA TGTGCCAGCAGCAAGGGAGCGGGGGGACTAGACAATGAGCAGTTCTTC. The chain combines TRBV5-6 with TRBJ2-1, with TRBD2 identical over 9 bases. The V gene's germline CDR1 is SGHDT and CDR2 YYEEEE. This CDR3 spans 16 amino acids. V shed 4 bases and J 5 bases; nucleotides not matched to a gene: 10.

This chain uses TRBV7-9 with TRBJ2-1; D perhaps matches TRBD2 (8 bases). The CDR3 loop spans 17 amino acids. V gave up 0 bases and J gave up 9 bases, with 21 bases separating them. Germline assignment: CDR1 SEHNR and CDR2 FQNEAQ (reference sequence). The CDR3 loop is CASSLATGTRGMSEQFF. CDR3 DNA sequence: TGTGCCAGCAGCTTAGCGACAGGGACTAGGGGAATGAGTGAGCAGTTCTTC.

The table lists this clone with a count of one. The CDR3 region has the DNA TGTGCCAGCAATTTTGCCCGCGTCGGCGGGCAGTTCTTC. Encoded protein: CASNFARVGGQFF. V and J are TRBV28 and TRBJ2-1; no clear D gene. V dropped 7 bases and J dropped 12 bases, with 19 bases sitting between them. CDR3 length: 13 residues. Germline V lookup: CDR1 MDHEN, CDR2 SYDVKM.

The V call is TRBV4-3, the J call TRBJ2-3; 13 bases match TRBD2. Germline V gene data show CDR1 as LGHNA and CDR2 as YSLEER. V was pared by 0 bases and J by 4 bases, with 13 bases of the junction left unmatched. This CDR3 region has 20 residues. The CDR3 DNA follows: TGCGCCAGCAGCCAAGATTTAGGGACTAGCGGGGATAGGACGGCAGATACGCAGTATTTT. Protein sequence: CASSQDLGTSGDRTADTQYF.

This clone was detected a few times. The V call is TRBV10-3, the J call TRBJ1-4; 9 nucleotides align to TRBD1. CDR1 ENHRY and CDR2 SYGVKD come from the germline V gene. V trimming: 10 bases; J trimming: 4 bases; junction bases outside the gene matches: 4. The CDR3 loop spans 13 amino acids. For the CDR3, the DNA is TGTGCCACTGGACAGGGGATTAATGAAAAACTGTTTTTT. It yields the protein CATGQGINEKLFF.

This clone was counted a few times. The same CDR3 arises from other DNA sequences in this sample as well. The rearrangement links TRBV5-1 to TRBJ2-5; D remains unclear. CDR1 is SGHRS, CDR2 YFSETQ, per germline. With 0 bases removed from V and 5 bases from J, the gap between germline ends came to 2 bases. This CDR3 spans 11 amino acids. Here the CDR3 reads CASSLAETQYF. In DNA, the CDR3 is TGCGCCAGCAGCTTGGCGGAGACCCAGTACTTC. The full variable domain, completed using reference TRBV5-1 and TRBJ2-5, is KAGVTQTPRYLIKTRGQQVTLSCSPISGHRSVSWYQQTPGQGLQFLFEYFSETQRNKGNFPGRFSGRQFSNSRSEMNVSTLELGDSALYLCASSLAETQYFGPGTRLLVL.

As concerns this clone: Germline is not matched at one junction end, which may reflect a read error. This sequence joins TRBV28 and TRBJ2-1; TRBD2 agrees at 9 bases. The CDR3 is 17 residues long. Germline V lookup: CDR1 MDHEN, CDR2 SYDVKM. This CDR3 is CASSLVTGTSFDNEQFF. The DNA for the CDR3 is TGTGCCAGCAGTTTAGTGACCGGGACTAGCTTCGACAACGAGCAGTTCTTC.

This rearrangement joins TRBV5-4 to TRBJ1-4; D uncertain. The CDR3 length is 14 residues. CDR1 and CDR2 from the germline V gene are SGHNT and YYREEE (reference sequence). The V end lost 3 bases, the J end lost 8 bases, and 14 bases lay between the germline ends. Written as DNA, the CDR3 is TGTGCCAGCAGCTCCGCGGGCTTGGGGGAAAAACTGTTTTTT. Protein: CASSSAGLGEKLFF.

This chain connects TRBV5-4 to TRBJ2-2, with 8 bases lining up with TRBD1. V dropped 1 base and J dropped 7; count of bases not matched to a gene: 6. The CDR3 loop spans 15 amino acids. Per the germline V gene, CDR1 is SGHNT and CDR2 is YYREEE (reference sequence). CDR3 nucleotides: TGTGCCAGCAGCTTGCCAATAGGACAGGGCGGGGAGCTGTTTTTT. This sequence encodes CASSLPIGQGGELFF.